Listed here are 31 T cell receptor beta chains from one sample, sequenced in a study of blood T cell repertoires in COVID-19. Assay: immunoSEQ multiplex PCR; the TCRdb copy retains only in-frame clones and omits some. The sample holds approximately 90,000 clones, approximately 79% seen once. Sequences were obtained from peripheral blood. The receptors come from a man aged 65-85 years with acute or convalescent COVID-19.

The chain uses TRBV5-6 and TRBJ1-2; D is undetermined. CDR3 length: 15 amino acids. Germline CDR1 SGHDT, CDR2 YYEEEE. The ends were cut back, 4 bases at V and 6 bases at J, with 19 bases in the middle. The CDR3 DNA reads TGTGCCAGCAGCCTTAGGATGGGAGGGCCCCATGGCTACACCTTC. This gives the protein CASSLRMGGPHGYTF.

The chain employs TRBV19 and TRBJ2-7; D possibly corresponds to TRBD1 (5 bases). Per the germline V gene, CDR1 is LNHDA and CDR2 is SQIVND (reference sequence). CDR3 length: 14 amino acids. Trimming cost V 4 bases and J 4 bases, with 14 bases left between them. CDR3 in amino acids: CASSKGFPLYEQYF. The CDR3 DNA follows: TGTGCCAGTAGTAAGGGGTTCCCCCTTTACGAGCAGTACTTC.

This clone was detected only once. The rearrangement joins TRBV6-5 to TRBJ2-1; possibly TRBD1 for D (8 bases). The CDR3 covers 12 residues. Germline V lookup: CDR1 MNHEY, CDR2 SVGAGI. V lost 8 bases, J lost 8 bases, and 13 bases lay in between. The CDR3 coding sequence is TGTGCCAGCCGACAGGGGAGGGATGAGCAGTTCTTC. This translates into CASRQGRDEQFF.

The rearrangement joins TRBV7-9 to TRBJ1-2; 12 bases fit TRBD1. The CDR3 extends over 19 amino acids. Germline V gene lookup returns CDR1 SEHNR and CDR2 FQNEAQ (reference sequence). V was clipped by 6 bases and J by 3 bases; unmatched bases: 17. CDR3 sequence: CASSSVRGTGGGSDYGYTF. DNA for the CDR3: TGTGCCAGCAGTTCTGTAAGAGGGACAGGGGGCGGGAGTGACTATGGCTACACCTTC.

The rearrangement links TRBV18 to TRBJ2-3, with 9 bases identical to TRBD1. With V trimmed by 8 bases and J by 4 bases, 4 bases remained unmatched. Germline CDR1 reads KGHSH; CDR2 reads LQKENI. This CDR3 has 13 amino acids. The CDR3 spells CASKRDRADTQYF. For the CDR3, the DNA is TGTGCCAGCAAACGGGACAGGGCAGATACGCAGTATTTT.

This clone was counted a single time. This sequence joins TRBV5-8 and TRBJ1-5, with D tentatively TRBD1 (5 bases). Deletions cut 2 bases from V and 3 bases from J, with 12 bases between. The CDR3 has 15 residues. The germline gives CDR1 SGHTS, CDR2 YDEGEE. CDR3 DNA sequence: TGTGCCAGCAGCTTTATGGGGGGGAACAATCAGCCCCAGCATTTT. Residues: CASSFMGGNNQPQHF. Full variable domain (rest looked up from reference TRBV5-8 and TRBJ1-5): EAGVTQSPTHLIKTRGQQATLRCSPISGHTSVYWYQQALGLGLQFLLWYDEGEERNRGNFPPRFSGRQFPNYSSELNVNALELEDSALYLCASSFMGGNNQPQHFGDGTRLSIL.

The V and J genes are TRBV5-5 and TRBJ2-1; D gene ambiguous. Trimming pared 1 base from V and 4 bases from J, leaving 6 bases between. The CDR3 is 13 residues long. Germline CDR1 reads SGHKS; CDR2 reads YYEKEE (reference sequence). The CDR3: CASSLTDYNEQFF. The DNA for the CDR3 is TGTGCCAGCAGCTTGACTGATTACAATGAGCAGTTCTTC.

This clone was counted only a few times. The rearrangement joins TRBV11-2 to TRBJ1-6; the D gene is possibly TRBD1 (5 bases). CDR1 is SGHAT and CDR2 is FQNNGV in the germline V gene. Trimming removed 5 bases at V and 0 bases at J, with 5 bases between. CDR3 length: 14 residues. CDR3 loop: CASSQGSYNSPLHF. CDR3 bases: TGTGCCAGCAGCCAGGGCTCCTATAATTCACCCCTCCACTTT.

This chain connects TRBV4-1 to TRBJ1-2; maybe TRBD1 (5 bases). The V gene's germline CDR1 is MGHRA and CDR2 YSYEKL. Trimming took off 4 bases at V and 8 bases at J, with 17 bases between the two ends. The CDR3 length is 14 residues. CDR3 in amino acids: CASSPGGTLYGYTF. For the CDR3, the DNA is TGCGCCAGCAGCCCGGGGGGAACCCTCTACGGCTACACCTTC.

The chain couples TRBV5-1 to TRBJ2-7; TRBD2 is a possible D gene (6 bases). V shed 1 base and J shed 2 bases, with 10 bases lying between them. The CDR3 totals 14 residues. Germline V lookup: CDR1 SGHRS, CDR2 YFSETQ. The CDR3 here is CASSLKTGAYEQYF. CDR3 in DNA: TGCGCCAGCAGCTTGAAAACGGGGGCCTACGAGCAGTACTTC.

The genes are TRBV5-1 and TRBJ2-5; weak D call: TRBD1 (6 bases). The CDR3 is made up of 15 amino acids. The germline CDR1 and CDR2 sequences are SGHRS and YFSETQ. Between the trimmed V and J ends, which lost 4 bases and 1 base, there was a span of 14 bases. The CDR3 loop is CASSSSGTLQETQYF. CDR3 DNA: TGCGCCAGCAGCAGTTCCGGGACACTCCAAGAGACCCAGTACTTC. Drawing the rest from reference TRBV5-1 and TRBJ2-5, the complete variable domain is KAGVTQTPRYLIKTRGQQVTLSCSPISGHRSVSWYQQTPGQGLQFLFEYFSETQRNKGNFPGRFSGRQFSNSRSEMNVSTLELGDSALYLCASSSSGTLQETQYFGPGTRLLVL.

The chain carries TRBV5-4 and TRBJ2-3; 8 positions agree with TRBD2. The length of the CDR3 is 13 residues. Germline lookup yields CDR1 SGHNT and CDR2 YYREEE (reference sequence). V dropped 7 bases and J dropped 2; count of bases not matched to a gene: 3. CDR3: CASRGGNTDTQYF. In DNA form, the CDR3 reads TGTGCCAGCCGGGGGGGAAACACAGATACGCAGTATTTT.

This clone appeared a single time. The gene calls are TRBV7-2 and TRBJ2-1; 7 nucleotides line up with TRBD1. This CDR3 contains 15 residues. Germline CDR1 reads SGHTA; CDR2 reads FQGNSA. J was trimmed by 9 bases and V by 0 bases; bases with no gene match: 8. As DNA, the CDR3 is TGTGCCAGCAGCTTAGCGGCAGGGGGAAGGAGTGAGCAGTTCTTC. It specifies CASSLAAGGRSEQFF.

The chain links TRBV7-9 to TRBJ1-6, with a possible D match to TRBD1 (5 bases). The CDR3 is 15 amino acids. Trimming shortened V by 6 bases and J by 7 bases, and 16 bases separated the two germline ends. CDR1 and CDR2 from the germline V gene are SEHNR and FQNEAQ (reference sequence). The CDR3 is CASRKGRGMNSPLHF. The CDR3 DNA reads as TGTGCCAGCAGAAAAGGGCGGGGGATGAATTCACCCCTCCACTTT.

The rearrangement joins TRBV10-3 to TRBJ1-1, with D hard to call. This CDR3 spans 14 amino acids. The germline V gene encodes CDR1 ENHRY and CDR2 SYGVKD. Trimming left V 4 bases short and J 3 bases short, with 12 bases between. CDR3 in amino acids: CAISATFGDTEAFF. In DNA form, the CDR3 reads TGTGCCATCAGTGCTACGTTCGGGGACACTGAAGCTTTCTTT.

The chain links TRBV4-2 to TRBJ1-5; 8 bases map to TRBD1. The V segment lost 5 bases and the J segment 5 bases; nucleotides outside the gene matches: 5. The CDR3 consists of 14 residues. Germline assignment: CDR1 LGHNA and CDR2 YNFKEQ. The DNA of the CDR3 is TGTGCCAGCAGCAAGGGGACAGGAGATCAGCCCCAGCATTTT. Encoded protein: CASSKGTGDQPQHF.

V gene TRBV23-1 combines with J gene TRBJ1-1; TRBD1 might be the D (6 bases). TRBV23-1 falls under the ORF class, with uncertain function. CDR3 size: 13 residues. With 4 bases removed from V and 7 bases from J, the gap between germline ends came to 13 bases. CDR3 loop: CASSRNRDREAFF. The CDR3 DNA reads as TGCGCCAGCAGTCGCAACAGGGACCGTGAAGCTTTCTTT.

The J gene is TRBJ1-2, the V gene TRBV9; D may be TRBD1 (5 bases). The germline V and J ends were trimmed by 1 base and 1 base, with 14 bases remaining between them. Germline V CDR1 and CDR2: SGDLS, YYNGEE. The CDR3 runs 16 residues. DNA for the CDR3: TGTGCCAGCAGCGTATCGGGGGGACGGAGTAACTATGGCTACACCTTC. Translating gives CASSVSGGRSNYGYTF.

The chain is built from TRBV5-6 and TRBJ1-6; TRBD1 is a possible D gene (5 bases). Germline lookup yields CDR1 SGHDT and CDR2 YYEEEE. V lost 4 bases and J 10 bases, leaving 15 bases between the germline ends. This CDR3 region has 14 residues. This CDR3 reads CASSLGGVTSPLHF. CDR3 in DNA: TGTGCCAGCAGCCTCGGGGGGGTAACGTCACCCCTCCACTTT.

The chain employs TRBV19 and TRBJ2-5; TRBD2 matches at 15 bases. The CDR3 spans 15 residues. The ends lost 5 bases at V and 5 bases at J; junction bases unmatched: 3. Germline V gives CDR1 LNHDA, CDR2 SQIVND (reference sequence). CDR3 sequence reads: CASSGGLAGGETQYF. The CDR3 DNA sequence: TGTGCCAGTAGTGGTGGACTAGCGGGAGGGGAGACCCAGTACTTC.

This clone was seen a few times. The rearrangement links TRBV6-1 to TRBJ2-7; D may be TRBD1 (6 bases). Germline CDR1 is MNHNS and CDR2 is SASEGT. Trimming removed 3 bases at V and 6 bases at J, with 15 bases between. The CDR3 runs 14 residues. CDR3 DNA: TGTGCCAGCAGTGAGAACAGGGCCCCCAGCGAGCAGTACTTC. It translates to CASSENRAPSEQYF.

This chain joins TRBV28 and TRBJ1-5; maybe TRBD1 (5 bases). Germline-derived CDR1 and CDR2 are MDHEN and SYDVKM. The CDR3 consists of 15 residues. With 2 bases removed from V and 6 bases from J, the gap between germline ends came to 14 bases. DNA of the CDR3: TGTGCCAGCAGTTTACGCTTGGGAACAGGTCAGCCCCAGCATTTT. This gives the protein CASSLRLGTGQPQHF. Full variable domain (remainder filled in from reference TRBV28 and TRBJ1-5): DVKVTQSSRYLVKRTGEKVFLECVQDMDHENMFWYRQDPGLGLRLIYFSYDVKMKEKGDIPEGYSVSREKKERFSLILESASTNQTSMYLCASSLRLGTGQPQHFGDGTRLSIL.

The CDR3 is CASSEEVYQPQHF. DNA for the CDR3: TGCGCCAGCAGTGAAGAGGTTTATCAGCCCCAGCATTTT. The chain couples TRBV10-2 to TRBJ1-5; D unclear. Trimming pared 3 bases from V and 5 bases from J, leaving 8 bases between. There are 13 residues in the CDR3. Germline V CDR1 and CDR2: WSHSY, SAAADI.

The chain employs TRBV28 and TRBJ2-1; 8 positions agree with TRBD2. Germline V gene sequence: CDR1 MDHEN, CDR2 SYDVKM. The CDR3 totals 15 residues. The trim removed 7 bases at V and 7 bases at J, leaving 12 bases unmatched. CDR3 DNA sequence: TGTGCCAGCACCCCGGGGGGGCGCCTGTGGAATGAGCAGTTCTTC. This translates into CASTPGGRLWNEQFF. Based on the CDR3 plus reference TRBV28 and TRBJ2-1, the full variable domain is DVKVTQSSRYLVKRTGEKVFLECVQDMDHENMFWYRQDPGLGLRLIYFSYDVKMKEKGDIPEGYSVSREKKERFSLILESASTNQTSMYLCASTPGGRLWNEQFFGPGTRLTVL.

The chain couples TRBV5-6 to TRBJ2-5, with a possible D match to TRBD2 (6 bases). Per germline, CDR1 SGHDT and CDR2 YYEEEE. The CDR3 has 15 amino acids. Trimming stripped 4 bases from V and 5 bases from J, with 18 bases between. CDR3 in amino acids: CASSQDSLGGETQYF. CDR3 in DNA: TGTGCCAGCAGCCAAGACTCCCTAGGAGGGGAGACCCAGTACTTC.

The genes are TRBV5-1 and TRBJ2-5; 8 bases map to TRBD2. The CDR3 sequence is 15 residues long. J lost 4 bases, V lost 3 bases, and 8 bases had no gene match. CDR1 is SGHRS and CDR2 is YFSETQ in the germline V gene. The CDR3 here is CASSSWGSGAETQYF. In nucleotides, the CDR3 is TGCGCCAGCAGCTCCTGGGGTAGCGGGGCAGAGACCCAGTACTTC.

The DNA of the CDR3 is TGTGCCAGCAGTCCGACAGGGGGGTATGGCTACACCTTC. It is translated as CASSPTGGYGYTF. The chain carries TRBV12-3 or TRBV12-4 and TRBJ1-2, with 9 bases that match TRBD1. This CDR3 is built from 13 residues. Germline trimming cut 5 bases from V and 5 bases from J; bases unmatched to any gene: 3.

V gene TRBV7-7 combines with J gene TRBJ2-1; 7 bases are a match to TRBD2. The CDR3 covers 15 residues. With V trimmed by 0 bases and J by 5 bases, 4 bases remained unmatched. Germline V gene data show CDR1 as SSHAT and CDR2 as FNYEAQ (reference sequence). The CDR3 coding sequence is TGTGCCAGCAGCTTAGCGACGGGGGGAAACAATGAGCAGTTCTTC. This codes for CASSLATGGNNEQFF.

The chain joins TRBV2 to TRBJ1-3; possibly TRBD1 for D (6 bases). Germline CDR1 and CDR2: SNHLY and FYNNEI. V was cut by 5 bases and J by 2 bases, with 16 bases left in between. The CDR3 sequence is 16 residues long. CDR3 protein: CASSSDRPLAGNTIYF. The CDR3 DNA is TGTGCCAGCAGTTCGGACAGACCACTGGCTGGAAACACCATATATTTT.

The chain employs TRBV30 and TRBJ2-7, with a possible D match to TRBD1 (6 bases). The germline gives CDR1 GTSNPN, CDR2 SVGIG (reference sequence). The CDR3 covers 14 residues. Trimming took 0 bases from V and 3 from J, leaving 12 bases between them. The CDR3 DNA sequence: TGTGCCTGGAGTGTTAGGGACACCATCTACGAGCAGTACTTC. This translates into CAWSVRDTIYEQYF.

The V and J genes are TRBV9 and TRBJ1-1; 9 nucleotides line up with TRBD1. Trimming took 2 bases from V and 5 from J; bases not matched to a gene: 10. This CDR3 contains 16 residues. From germline, CDR1 is SGDLS and CDR2 YYNGEE. The CDR3 here is CASSVDPGQGETEAFF. The CDR3 bases are TGTGCCAGCAGCGTGGATCCGGGACAGGGAGAAACTGAAGCTTTCTTT.